Each of the 15 T cell receptor beta chains below was sequenced from the same sample in a study of control samples from healthy donors and cancer patients. This table comes from immunoSEQ multiplex PCR, and its TCRdb copy is limited to in-frame clones, with some not included. The repertoire has roughly 100,000 clones, about 91% of them found once; the top ten carry 14%. Specimen: blood. The receptor set was obtained from a man under 40 in good health.

The V call is TRBV15, the J call TRBJ2-1; TRBD1 or TRBD2 may be the D gene (6 bases each). Germline V gene sequence: CDR1 LNHNV, CDR2 YYDKDF (reference sequence). V shed 1 base and J shed 0 bases, with 7 bases lying between them. The CDR3 is 15 residues long. The DNA for the CDR3 is TGTGCCACCAGCAGAGGGGGGGCCTCCTACAATGAGCAGTTCTTC. It is translated as CATSRGGASYNEQFF. Combining the CDR3 with reference TRBV15 and TRBJ2-1 gives the whole variable domain DAMVIQNPRYQVTQFGKPVTLSCSQTLNHNVMYWYQQKSSQAPKLLFHYYDKDFNNEADTPDNFQSRRPNTSFCFLDIRSPGLGDTAMYLCATSRGGASYNEQFFGPGTRLTVL.

The V gene is TRBV25-1, the J gene TRBJ2-1; 12 bases match TRBD2. The ends lost 4 bases at V and 5 bases at J; junction bases unmatched: 6. The CDR3 totals 16 residues. Germline lookup yields CDR1 MGHDK and CDR2 SYGVNS. The CDR3 spells CASSASGRAINNEQFF. The CDR3 nucleotides are TGTGCCAGCAGTGCTAGCGGGAGGGCCATCAACAATGAGCAGTTCTTC.

The chain is built from TRBV2 and TRBJ2-7; D not resolved. Trimming removed 5 bases at V and 3 bases at J, with 8 bases between. The CDR3 extends over 12 amino acids. Germline CDR1 SNHLY, CDR2 FYNNEI. CDR3 DNA sequence: TGTGCCAGCAGTCTCCTATTCTACGAGCAGTACTTC. It codes for CASSLLFYEQYF.

The chain links TRBV6-1 to TRBJ1-5; 7 nucleotides match TRBD1. The length of the CDR3 is 14 residues. Trimming removed 1 base from V and 8 bases from J; junction bases left unmatched: 5. In germline, CDR1 is MNHNS, CDR2 SASEGT. The CDR3 DNA reads as TGTGCCAGCAGTGAAGGGGCAGGGGGGAAGCCCCAGCATTTT. It translates to CASSEGAGGKPQHF.

The chain links TRBV28 to TRBJ1-5; 11 positions match TRBD1. The CDR3 contains 17 residues. CDR1 is MDHEN, CDR2 SYDVKM, per germline. The V segment lost 5 bases and the J segment 2 bases; nucleotides outside the gene matches: 8. CDR3 in DNA: TGTGCCAGCAGTGCCCTGGACAGGGGGCTCGGCAATCAGCCCCAGCATTTT. It encodes CASSALDRGLGNQPQHF.

CDR3 nucleotide sequence: TGTGCCAGCAGCTACCTGGGGGTTAACACTGAAGCTTTCTTT. It specifies CASSYLGVNTEAFF. This chain links TRBV5-5 with TRBJ1-1, with D possibly matching TRBD1 (5 bases). Trimming cost V 3 bases and J 2 bases, with 11 bases left between them. Germline values: CDR1 SGHKS, CDR2 YYEKEE (reference sequence). CDR3 length: 14 amino acids. The full variable domain, with the rest looked up from reference TRBV5-5 and TRBJ1-1, is DAGVTQSPTHLIKTRGQQVTLRCSPISGHKSVSWYQQVLGQGPQFIFQYYEKEERGRGNFPDRFSARQFPNYSSELNVNALLLGDSALYLCASSYLGVNTEAFFGQGTRLTVV.

The chain combines TRBV5-1 with TRBJ2-5; D ambiguous. The CDR3 has 12 amino acids. CDR1 and CDR2 (germline): SGHRS, YFSETQ. V gave up 0 bases and J gave up 0 bases, with 0 bases separating them. CDR3 sequence: CASSLDQETQYF. The CDR3 DNA follows: TGCGCCAGCAGCTTGGACCAAGAGACCCAGTACTTC.

CDR3 DNA sequence: TGTGCCAGCAGCTCCACAGGGGCCGATGGCTACACCTTC. Its translation: CASSSTGADGYTF. The rearrangement uses TRBV7-9 and TRBJ1-2; 7 bases are a match to TRBD1. Trimming took 4 bases from V and 6 from J; bases not matched to a gene: 5. The germline gives CDR1 SEHNR, CDR2 FQNEAQ (reference sequence). The CDR3 is made up of 13 amino acids. Looking up the rest from reference TRBV7-9 and TRBJ1-2 gives the full variable domain: DTGVSQNPRHKITKRGQNVTFRCDPISEHNRLYWYRQTLGQGPEFLTYFQNEAQLEKSRLLSDRFSAERPKGSFSTLEIQRTEQGDSAMYLCASSSTGADGYTFGSGTRLTVV.

The chain links TRBV19 to TRBJ2-1; TRBD2 matches at 11 bases. J lost 5 bases, V lost 2 bases, and 5 bases had no gene match. This CDR3 comprises 16 residues. The V gene's germline CDR1 is LNHDA and CDR2 SQIVND (reference sequence). CDR3 amino acids: CASSIRLAGSHNEQFF. CDR3 nucleotides: TGTGCCAGTAGTATAAGACTAGCGGGAAGTCACAATGAGCAGTTCTTC.

The V and J genes are TRBV10-3 and TRBJ1-5; D gene unclear. Germline V CDR1 and CDR2: ENHRY, SYGVKD. This CDR3 is 15 amino acids long. V was shortened by 0 bases and J by 2 bases, with 8 bases between the two germline ends. The CDR3 nucleotides are TGTGCCATCAGTGAGTCAGCGGCAGGCAATCAGCCCCAGCATTTT. Translated, it gives CAISESAAGNQPQHF.

The chain joins TRBV27 to TRBJ2-1; possibly TRBD1 for D (6 bases). Germline CDR1 MNHEY, CDR2 SMNVEV (reference sequence). V gave up 6 bases and J gave up 9 bases, with 18 bases separating them. The CDR3 totals 14 residues. CDR3 in amino acids: CASRYKSGVGEQFF. The CDR3 DNA reads as TGTGCCAGCAGATATAAATCAGGGGTTGGTGAGCAGTTCTTC.

This clone was seen a few times. The CDR3 region is CSASTGTGFFGNQPQHF. The CDR3 coding sequence is TGCAGTGCTAGTACCGGGACAGGATTTTTTGGCAATCAGCCCCAGCATTTT. The V gene is TRBV20-1, the J gene TRBJ1-5; 8 nucleotides align to TRBD1. Germline CDR1 is DFQATT and CDR2 is SNEGSKA (reference sequence). With 3 bases clipped from V and 2 bases from J, the junction kept 12 bases outside the gene matches. The CDR3 runs to 17 residues.

This clone has only one observation. V and J are TRBV3-1 (or the pseudogene TRBV3-2) and TRBJ2-1, with a possible D match to TRBD1 (6 bases). V was cut by 4 bases and J by 7 bases, with 17 bases left in between. The V gene's germline CDR1 is LGHDT and CDR2 YNNKEL (reference sequence). The CDR3 has 15 residues. The CDR3 nucleotides are TGTGCCAGCAGCCCGAGGGCCGGGACAACAAATGAGCAGTTCTTC. It codes for CASSPRAGTTNEQFF.

The V and J genes are TRBV7-9 and TRBJ1-4; 7 bases are shared with TRBD1. The CDR3 totals 16 residues. Unmatched junction bases numbered 8, after V lost 4 bases and J lost 3 bases. Looked up from germline, CDR1 is SEHNR and CDR2 is FQNEAQ (reference sequence). In DNA, the CDR3 is TGTGCCAGCAGCTCATCACGACAGGGCTCTAATGAAAAACTGTTTTTT. It specifies CASSSSRQGSNEKLFF.

The rearrangement links TRBV4-2 to TRBJ1-5; D gene uncertain. The CDR3 sequence is 16 residues long. Trimming removed 0 bases from V and 2 bases from J, with 11 bases in between. The germline CDR1 and CDR2 sequences are LGHNA and YNFKEQ. CDR3 in DNA: TGTGCCAGCAGCCAAGAGGTAGGTACCGGCAATCAGCCCCAGCATTTT. This encodes CASSQEVGTGNQPQHF.